Below, 23 T cell receptor beta chains from the same sample are listed, as sequenced in a study of CXCR3-negative and CXCR3-positive naive CD8 T cells. General study points: Naive cells positive for CXCR3 carried more hydrophobic TRB CDR3s than CXCR3-negative ones.

Their target antigens are unknown. Researchers prepared the TRB cDNA libraries using 5' RACE with UMI labels. TCRdb reprocessed the 5' RACE reads, with one entry per CDR3 protein and no DNA. The ten most abundant clones cover around 0.28% of a sample with about 150,000 distinct CDR3 sequences. Sequenced: naive CXCR3+ CD8+ T cells from blood. Stated subset: CD45RO-CCR7+CD27+CD95- naive CD8+ T cells expressing CXCR3 (TNR3+). The receptors were sampled from a human donor in good health. Some clones in this sample may be carry-over from other donors' samples.

The rearrangement uses TRBV27 and TRBJ2-5. Germline loops: CDR1 MNHEY, CDR2 SMNVEV (reference sequence). This CDR3 comprises 14 residues. This chain's CDR3 is CASSPLRSSETQYF.

The chain has TRBV12-3 or TRBV12-4 and TRBJ2-1; no DNA is available, so the TRBD2 call from TCRdb remains unchecked. The CDR3 runs to 16 residues. The CDR3 region is CASSLGLLGPYNEQFF.

CDR3 residues: CSVEAGLEQYF. The V gene is TRBV29-1, the J gene TRBJ2-7; TCRdb returns TRBD1, unconfirmable since there is no DNA. The germline CDR1 and CDR2 sequences are SQVTM and ANQGSEA. This CDR3 has 11 residues.

The chain joins TRBV12-3 or TRBV12-4 to TRBJ2-1; TCRdb gives TRBD2 as the D gene, but with no DNA this cannot be confirmed. This CDR3 has 17 residues. This CDR3 reads CASEPHGASGIGNEQFF.

The chain carries TRBV29-1 and TRBJ2-5; TCRdb's D call of TRBD2 is untestable without DNA. Germline CDR1 and CDR2: SQVTM and ANQGSEA. The CDR3 is 13 residues long. The CDR3 reads CSVELAAPETQYF.

This chain connects TRBV30 to TRBJ2-7; TCRdb's assignment of TRBD1 cannot be checked, as there is no DNA. Germline V CDR1 and CDR2: GTSNPN, SVGIG (reference sequence). CDR3 length: 14 amino acids. The CDR3 reads CAWSSGQGASEQYF.

This sequence joins TRBV20-1 and TRBJ2-1; TCRdb proposes TRBD2, but this gene call is untestable without DNA. CDR3 length: 13 amino acids. Germline CDR1 reads DFQATT; CDR2 reads SNEGSKA (reference sequence). CDR3 protein: CSAGTSGTPEGFF.

This chain joins TRBV27 and TRBJ2-3; TCRdb selects TRBD1, and the lack of DNA leaves this call unchecked. CDR3 length equals 17 residues. Germline CDR1 reads MNHEY; CDR2 reads SMNVEV (reference sequence). This chain's CDR3 is CASSSLKIDGSTDTQYF.

This chain connects TRBV7-8 to TRBJ2-1. This CDR3 has 16 residues. From germline, CDR1 is SGHVS and CDR2 FQNEAQ. Here the CDR3 reads CASSLERVYSYNEQFF.

V gene TRBV12-3 or TRBV12-4 combines with J gene TRBJ2-1; the TCRdb D gene call, TRBD1, has no DNA to confirm it. The length of the CDR3 is 14 residues. This CDR3 reads CASSPRQSGNEQFF.

This sequence joins TRBV30 and TRBJ1-1. CDR1 GTSNPN and CDR2 SVGIG come from the germline V gene (reference sequence). This CDR3 is 11 amino acids long. The CDR3 loop is CSLFSGTEAFF.

The V call is TRBV29-1, the J call TRBJ2-1. In germline, CDR1 is SQVTM, CDR2 ANQGSEA. This CDR3 spans 11 amino acids. The CDR3 loop reads CSVVLRGEQFF.

The chain joins TRBV25-1 to TRBJ2-1; TCRdb names TRBD2, which stays unverified in the absence of DNA. The V gene's germline CDR1 is MGHDK and CDR2 SYGVNS. The CDR3 consists of 13 residues. CDR3 residues: CASSEFPGLEQFF. Combining the CDR3 with reference TRBV25-1 and TRBJ2-1 gives the whole variable domain EADIYQTPRYLVIGTGKKITLECSQTMGHDKMYWYQQDPGMELHLIHYSYGVNSTEKGDLSSESTVSRIRTEHFPLTLESARPSHTSQYLCASSEFPGLEQFFGPGTRLTVL.

This chain connects TRBV7-9 to TRBJ2-5. The length of the CDR3 is 13 residues. The germline V gene encodes CDR1 SEHNR and CDR2 FQNEAQ (reference sequence). This chain's CDR3 is CASSLPREETQYF.

V usage is TRBV27 and J usage is TRBJ2-7. The CDR3 extends over 16 amino acids. The germline V gene has CDR1 MNHEY and CDR2 SMNVEV (reference sequence). CDR3 sequence: CASSFRLLTASYEQYF.

The rearrangement links TRBV7-9 to TRBJ2-1; TCRdb designates TRBD1, a call that cannot be tested without DNA. The CDR3 is made up of 14 amino acids. The germline CDR1 and CDR2 sequences are SEHNR and FQNEAQ (reference sequence). CDR3 amino acids: CASSPLLGPEMPFF.

The J gene is TRBJ2-1, the V gene TRBV14; checking the TCRdb D call of TRBD2 is not possible without DNA. This CDR3 has 17 residues. Germline V gene data show CDR1 as SGHDN and CDR2 as FVKESK. CDR3 in amino acids: CASSQDDPRLGGGEQFF.

The rearrangement links TRBV12-3 or TRBV12-4 to TRBJ2-1; no DNA is available, so the TRBD2 call from TCRdb remains unchecked. CDR3 length equals 15 residues. CDR3 region: CASTPGLAGRGEQFF.

V usage is TRBV7-7 and J usage is TRBJ2-5; TCRdb reports TRBD1, a call that lacks DNA to check it against. From germline, CDR1 is SSHAT and CDR2 FNYEAQ (reference sequence). This CDR3 comprises 17 residues. The CDR3 sequence: CASSLGIETDPAETQYF.

The V gene is TRBV30, the J gene TRBJ2-1. This CDR3 spans 13 amino acids. The V gene's germline CDR1 is GTSNPN and CDR2 SVGIG (reference sequence). This chain's CDR3 is CAWSRGSYNEQFF.

The CDR3 here is CASSFRDGSYEQYF. The chain uses TRBV7-6 and TRBJ2-7; TCRdb reports TRBD1, a call that lacks DNA to check it against. The CDR3 extends over 14 amino acids. Germline assignment: CDR1 SGHVS and CDR2 FNYEAQ.

The chain carries TRBV29-1 and TRBJ1-2; the TCRdb call, TRBD1, lacks DNA for checking. CDR1 and CDR2 from the germline V gene are SQVTM and ANQGSEA. The length of the CDR3 is 12 residues. The CDR3 region is CSVLGQDYGYTF.

Here the CDR3 reads CSARDVGSVWDNEQFF. The chain employs TRBV20-1 and TRBJ2-1. Germline-derived CDR1 and CDR2 are DFQATT and SNEGSKA (reference sequence). This CDR3 is 16 amino acids long.